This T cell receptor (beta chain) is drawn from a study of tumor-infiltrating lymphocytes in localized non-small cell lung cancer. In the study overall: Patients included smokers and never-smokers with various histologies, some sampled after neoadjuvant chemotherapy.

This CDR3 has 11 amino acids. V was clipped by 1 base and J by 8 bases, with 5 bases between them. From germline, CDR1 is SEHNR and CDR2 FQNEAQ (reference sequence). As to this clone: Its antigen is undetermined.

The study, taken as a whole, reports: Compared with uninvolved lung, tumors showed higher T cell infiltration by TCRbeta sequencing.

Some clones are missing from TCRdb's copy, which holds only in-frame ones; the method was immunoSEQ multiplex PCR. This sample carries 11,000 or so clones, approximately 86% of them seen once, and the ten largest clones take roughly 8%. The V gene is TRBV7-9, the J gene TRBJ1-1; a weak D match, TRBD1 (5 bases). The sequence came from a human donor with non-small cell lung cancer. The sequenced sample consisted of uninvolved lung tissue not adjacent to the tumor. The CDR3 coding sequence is TGTGCCAGCAGCTTAGGGGGGGAAGCTTTCTTT. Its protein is CASSLGGEAFF.